These 20 T cell receptor beta chains were sequenced from one sample in a study of blood T cell repertoires in COVID-19. Produced via immunoSEQ multiplex PCR; TCRdb's table is partial and in-frame only. The table records over 400,000 clones, about 88% of them present only once. The sequenced material came from peripheral blood. These receptors all come from a woman in her fifties or sixties with COVID-19, enrolled during active disease.

This chain uses TRBV5-1 with TRBJ2-6; D might be TRBD1 (5 bases). Trimming took 4 bases from V and 0 from J, leaving 14 bases between them. The CDR3 sequence is 17 residues long. Germline lookup yields CDR1 SGHRS and CDR2 YFSETQ. The CDR3 sequence: CASSTTASSSGANVLTF. CDR3 coding DNA: TGCGCCAGCAGCACGACAGCCTCGAGCTCTGGGGCCAACGTCCTGACTTTC.

V is TRBV7-9 and J is TRBJ2-3; 13 nucleotides match TRBD2. Unmatched junction bases numbered 7, after V lost 5 bases and J lost 2 bases. Germline CDR1 reads SEHNR; CDR2 reads FQNEAQ (reference sequence). CDR3 length: 17 residues. The CDR3 nucleotides read TGTGCCAGCAGCCCCATCGGGACTAGCGGGGACACAGATACGCAGTATTTT. Encoded protein: CASSPIGTSGDTDTQYF.

This clone appeared once. The chain carries TRBV13 and TRBJ2-3; 7 bases align to TRBD2. There are 15 residues in the CDR3. J lost 1 base, V lost 4 bases, and 5 bases had no gene match. Germline lookup yields CDR1 PRHDT and CDR2 FYEKMQ (reference sequence). The DNA for the CDR3 is TGTGCCAGCAGCTCCGGGCTAGCGGGCACAGATACGCAGTATTTT. Its protein is CASSSGLAGTDTQYF.

This sequence joins TRBV6-5 and TRBJ1-1, with unresolved D. V was pared by 0 bases and J by 5 bases, with 10 bases between. Germline V gives CDR1 MNHEY, CDR2 SVGAGI. The length of the CDR3 is 14 residues. Here the CDR3 DNA reads TGTGCCAGCAGTTACTCGAGAGGGTTAACTGAAGCTTTCTTT. This translates into CASSYSRGLTEAFF.

V is TRBV25-1 and J is TRBJ2-1; TRBD1 matches at 10 bases. The CDR3 is made up of 12 amino acids. V gave up 5 bases and J gave up 13 bases; unmatched junction bases: 5. CDR1 and CDR2 from the germline V gene are MGHDK and SYGVNS. The CDR3 reads CASSWDRGGQFF. As DNA, the CDR3 is TGTGCCAGCAGTTGGGACAGGGGCGGTCAGTTCTTC. Filled out from reference TRBV25-1 and TRBJ2-1, the complete variable domain reads EADIYQTPRYLVIGTGKKITLECSQTMGHDKMYWYQQDPGMELHLIHYSYGVNSTEKGDLSSESTVSRIRTEHFPLTLESARPSHTSQYLCASSWDRGGQFFGPGTRLTVL.

The V and J genes are TRBV13 and TRBJ2-7; no clear D gene. CDR3 length: 12 residues. The germline V gene has CDR1 PRHDT and CDR2 FYEKMQ (reference sequence). Trimming left V 4 bases short and J 4 bases short, with 8 bases between. CDR3 DNA sequence: TGTGCCAGCAGCTCGACTTCTTACGAGCAGTACTTC. Its protein product is CASSSTSYEQYF.

The CDR3, as DNA: TGTGCCTGGAGTCGGGCAGGGAAAGCTTTCTTT. It encodes CAWSRAGKAFF. V usage is TRBV30 and J usage is TRBJ1-1, with D possibly being TRBD1 (5 bases). Per the germline V gene, CDR1 is GTSNPN and CDR2 is SVGIG (reference sequence). V was cut by 2 bases and J by 9 bases, with 10 bases left in between. The CDR3 consists of 11 residues. The full variable domain, its missing parts supplied by reference TRBV30 and TRBJ1-1, is SQTIHQWPATLVQPVGSPLSLECTVEGTSNPNLYWYRQAAGRGLQLLFYSVGIGQISSEVPQNLSASRPQDRQFILSSKKLLLSDSGFYLCAWSRAGKAFFGQGTRLTVV.

The J gene is TRBJ2-2, the V gene TRBV5-1, with TRBD2 matching 10 bases. V was pared by 2 bases and J by 4 bases, with 5 bases of the junction left unmatched. Per the germline V gene, CDR1 is SGHRS and CDR2 is YFSETQ. The CDR3 loop spans 16 amino acids. CDR3 nucleotides: TGCGCCAGCAGCTTACTAGCGGGGATTGGCACCGGGGAGCTGTTTTTT. It encodes CASSLLAGIGTGELFF.

This chain joins TRBV11-2 and TRBJ1-5; no firm D call. The CDR3 is 13 amino acids. Trimming stripped 0 bases from V and 7 bases from J, with 7 bases between. Germline CDR1 reads SGHAT; CDR2 reads FQNNGV. CDR3 sequence reads: CASSLDREQPQHF. In DNA form, the CDR3 reads TGTGCCAGCAGCTTAGATCGAGAACAGCCCCAGCATTTT.

The chain couples TRBV10-1 to TRBJ2-3; D is unclear. Trimming removed 4 bases at V and 2 bases at J, with 10 bases between. The germline CDR1 and CDR2 sequences are WNHNN and SYGVQD (reference sequence). This CDR3 is 14 amino acids long. The CDR3 DNA reads as TGCGCCAGCAGTGTGAAGAGATCCACAGATACGCAGTATTTT. This codes for CASSVKRSTDTQYF.

This clone was observed a handful of times. The CDR3 sequence: CASSGWAASNQPQHF. The CDR3 DNA follows: TGTGCCAGTAGTGGGTGGGCAGCTAGCAATCAGCCCCAGCATTTT. This sequence joins TRBV19 and TRBJ1-5; D not resolved. The CDR3 totals 15 residues. The V and J ends lost 5 bases and 0 bases respectively, with 11 bases between them. CDR1 is LNHDA, CDR2 SQIVND, per germline (reference sequence).

This chain joins TRBV6-6 and TRBJ2-5, with D possibly TRBD2 on 5 matching bases. Trimming shortened V by 6 bases and J by 2 bases, and 10 bases separated the two germline ends. The germline CDR1 and CDR2 sequences are MNHNY and SVGAGI (reference sequence). CDR3 size: 13 residues. This CDR3 reads CASSLPGQETQYF. DNA for the CDR3: TGTGCCAGCAGCCTACCGGGGCAAGAGACCCAGTACTTC.

V gene TRBV30 combines with J gene TRBJ1-6, with D possibly TRBD1 on 5 matching bases. The V end was cut by 4 bases, the J end by 7 bases, with 14 bases between. Germline V gene sequence: CDR1 GTSNPN, CDR2 SVGIG (reference sequence). The CDR3 has 14 residues. CDR3 sequence (DNA): TGTGCCTGGAACACCGGGGGTACGAATTCACCCCTCCACTTT. Protein product: CAWNTGGTNSPLHF.

This clone was counted a few times. The chain links TRBV27 to TRBJ1-5; D might be TRBD1 (5 bases). The V and J ends lost 2 bases and 7 bases respectively, with 6 bases between them. The length of the CDR3 is 12 residues. The germline gives CDR1 MNHEY, CDR2 SMNVEV (reference sequence). The CDR3 DNA sequence: TGTGCCAGCAGTTTAGCAGGGCAGCCCCAGCATTTT. Protein: CASSLAGQPQHF.

The V gene is TRBV2, the J gene TRBJ1-6; D not resolved. Germline V gene sequence: CDR1 SNHLY, CDR2 FYNNEI. This CDR3 is 15 amino acids long. V was trimmed by 2 bases and J by 9 bases, leaving 14 bases between them. The CDR3 sequence is CASSESGGRFSPLHF. The CDR3 DNA reads TGTGCCAGCAGTGAAAGCGGCGGAAGGTTTTCACCCCTCCACTTT.

In this sample, this clone turned up once. This rearrangement joins TRBV3-1 (or the pseudogene TRBV3-2) to TRBJ2-5; 10 bases are a match to TRBD2. This CDR3 has 16 amino acids. Per germline, CDR1 LGHDT and CDR2 YNNKEL (reference sequence). Trimming removed 4 bases from V and 2 bases from J; junction bases left unmatched: 7. The CDR3 is CASSPPLLAGQETQYF. CDR3 coding DNA: TGTGCCAGCAGCCCCCCGTTACTAGCGGGGCAAGAGACCCAGTACTTC.

V usage is TRBV5-1 and J usage is TRBJ1-2, with 7 bases lining up with TRBD1. Trimming at V came to 3 bases and at J to 8 bases, leaving 7 bases not matched to a gene. The CDR3 runs to 13 residues. Looked up from germline, CDR1 is SGHRS and CDR2 is YFSETQ. CDR3 nucleotides: TGCGCCAGCAGCTCGGAGACAGGGATCGGCTACACCTTC. It translates to CASSSETGIGYTF.

The chain's CDR3 is CASSLAGPRSDTQYF. The CDR3 DNA reads as TGCGCCAGCAGCTTAGCGGGGCCTAGGTCAGATACGCAGTATTTT. This chain connects TRBV5-1 to TRBJ2-3; 7 bases fit TRBD2. CDR1 and CDR2 (germline): SGHRS, YFSETQ. V lost 2 bases and J lost 4; bases outside the gene matches: 7. The CDR3 totals 15 residues.

V is TRBV7-3 and J is TRBJ2-3, with 9 positions matching TRBD2. The trim removed 3 bases at V and 0 bases at J, leaving 1 base unmatched. The germline gives CDR1 SGHTA, CDR2 FQGTGA. This CDR3 has 15 amino acids. CDR3 in DNA: TGTGCCAGCAGCTTGACTAGCGGTAGCACAGATACGCAGTATTTT. It is translated as CASSLTSGSTDTQYF.

This clone was detected once. This chain uses TRBV19 with TRBJ2-7, with 12 nucleotides matching TRBD1. The CDR3 totals 14 residues. V was pared by 9 bases and J by 7 bases, with 10 bases of the junction left unmatched. Germline-derived CDR1 and CDR2 are LNHDA and SQIVND (reference sequence). Written as DNA, the CDR3 is TGTGCCAGCACCCGGGGACAGGGGGCATGGGAGCAGTACTTC. Its translation is CASTRGQGAWEQYF.